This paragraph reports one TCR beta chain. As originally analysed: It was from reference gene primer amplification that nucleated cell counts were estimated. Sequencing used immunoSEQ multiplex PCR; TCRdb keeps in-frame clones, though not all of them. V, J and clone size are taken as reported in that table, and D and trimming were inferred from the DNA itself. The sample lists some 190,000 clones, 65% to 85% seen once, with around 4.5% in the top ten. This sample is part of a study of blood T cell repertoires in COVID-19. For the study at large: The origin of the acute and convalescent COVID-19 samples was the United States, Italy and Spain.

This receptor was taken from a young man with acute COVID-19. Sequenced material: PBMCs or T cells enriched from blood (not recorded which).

The CDR3 here is CASSFRTGGLDEQFF. DNA for the CDR3: TGTGCCAGCAGCTTCCGTACAGGGGGCTTGGATGAGCAGTTCTTC. The gene calls are TRBV7-6 and TRBJ2-1; 9 positions match TRBD1. With 3 bases clipped from V and 8 bases from J, the junction kept 8 bases outside the gene matches. The CDR3 sequence is 15 residues long. Germline CDR1 is SGHVS and CDR2 is FNYEAQ.